The T cell receptor (beta chain) under discussion was sequenced for a study of identifying expanded T cells in peripheral blood. This table comes from immunoSEQ multiplex PCR, and its TCRdb copy is limited to in-frame clones, with some not included. Found here are over 85,000 clones, approximately 85% of them singletons; the top ten hold roughly 4%. Germline CDR1 reads KGHSH; CDR2 reads LQKENI. The CDR3 has 15 residues. Trimming took 6 bases from V and 4 from J, leaving 19 bases between them. The V call is TRBV18, the J call TRBJ2-7; either TRBD1 or TRBD2 may fit D (6 bases each). Sequenced: blood. The clonotype was recovered from a person aged 18 to 70 in good health. The chain's CDR3 is CASSPSLGGQYEQYF. The DNA for the CDR3 is TGTGCCAGCTCCCCCTCCTTGGGGGGACAATACGAGCAGTACTTC.